The next 3 T cell receptor beta chains were all read from a single sample in a study of Graves' ophthalmopathy and Graves' hyperthyroidism. Researchers took RNA transcripts and amplified TCR beta CDR3 regions from them. The authors performed first-round RT-PCR with HTBI primers and then a second-round multiplex PCR. TCRdb analysed the multiplex PCR reads with MiXCR anew, one entry per CDR3 protein. The sample consists of about 150,000 distinct CDR3 sequences, roughly 37% of them appearing once. Specimen: peripheral blood. The receptors stem from a middle-aged woman with Graves' ophthalmopathy.

This chain links TRBV20-1 with TRBJ1-2, with a possible D match to TRBD1 (6 bases). The CDR3 has 13 residues. CDR1 and CDR2 (germline): DFQATT, SNEGSKA (reference sequence). Trimming pared 0 bases from V and 4 bases from J, leaving 9 bases between. CDR3 residues: CSARDYRAYGYTF. CDR3 nucleotide sequence: TGCAGTGCTAGAGATTACAGGGCCTATGGCTACACCTTC.

This clonotype was counted at least ten times. For the CDR3, the DNA is TGTGCCAGCACCAAGATCACCGGGGAGCTGTTTTTT. Its protein is CASTKITGELFF. The chain carries TRBV6-1 and TRBJ2-2; D call uncertain. The germline V gene has CDR1 MNHNS and CDR2 SASEGT. V was shortened by 7 bases and J by 4 bases, with 7 bases between the two germline ends. The CDR3 extends over 12 amino acids.

The chain combines TRBV12-3 or TRBV12-4 with TRBJ2-7, with 10 bases fitting TRBD2. The CDR3 runs to 15 residues. The junction had 5 bases not matched to a gene; V was cut back by 3 bases and J by 3 bases. CDR3 in DNA: TGTGCCAGCAGTTTCAAGCCTAGCGGGAGCTACGAGCAGTACTTC. This translates into CASSFKPSGSYEQYF.